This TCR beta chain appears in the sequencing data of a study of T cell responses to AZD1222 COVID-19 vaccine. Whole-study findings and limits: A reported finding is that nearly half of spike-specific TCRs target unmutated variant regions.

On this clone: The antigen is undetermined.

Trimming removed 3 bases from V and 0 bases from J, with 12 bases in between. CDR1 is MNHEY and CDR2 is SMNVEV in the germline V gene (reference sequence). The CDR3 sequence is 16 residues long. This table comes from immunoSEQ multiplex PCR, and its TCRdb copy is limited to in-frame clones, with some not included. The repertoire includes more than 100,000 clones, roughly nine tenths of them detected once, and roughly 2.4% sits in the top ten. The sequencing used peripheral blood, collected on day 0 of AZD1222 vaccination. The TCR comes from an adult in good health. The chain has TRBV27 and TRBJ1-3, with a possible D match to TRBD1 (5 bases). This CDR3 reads CASSLHGASSGNTIYF. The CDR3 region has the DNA TGTGCCAGCAGTTTGCACGGGGCAAGCTCTGGAAACACCATATATTTT.